What follows describes a single TCR beta chain. The record originates from a study of blood T cell repertoires in COVID-19. The protocol was immunoSEQ multiplex PCR, while the TCRdb copy is restricted to in-frame clones and leaves out a portion. The repertoire holds tens of thousands of clones, approximately 90% seen once, with around 1.8% in the top ten. Sequencing used peripheral blood. This TCR was recovered from a man aged 50 to 59 with active or convalescent COVID-19.

Here the CDR3 DNA reads TGTGCCAGCAGTCTTAGGACAGAACTTACTAATGAAAAACTGTTTTTT. Protein: CASSLRTELTNEKLFF. The chain combines TRBV28 with TRBJ1-4, with D tentatively TRBD1 (6 bases). The CDR3 runs to 16 residues. V dropped 5 bases and J dropped 2 bases, with 15 bases sitting between them. Looked up from germline, CDR1 is MDHEN and CDR2 is SYDVKM.